This TCR beta chain was observed in a study of long-term antiretroviral therapy in people with HIV. The samples comprised roughly 0.9-11 million cryopreserved PBMC ahead of DNA extraction. In regard to this clone: Its specificity is unknown.

The authors ran the immunoSEQ assay, v3.0, at survey level. Each sample aimed for roughly 35,000-50,000 sequenced T-cell genomes. The method was immunoSEQ multiplex PCR; TCRdb's version includes in-frame clones alone and lacks a portion of them. This sample has about 30,000 clones, with roughly 84% found just once. The CDR3 sequence is 13 residues long. Per the germline V gene, CDR1 is WNHNN and CDR2 is SYGVQD (reference sequence). V gave up 2 bases and J gave up 8 bases, with 10 bases separating them. Whole-study results and caveats: ART-treated samples gained diversity yet remained below transplant donor controls. Clonotypes expanded prior to ART showed repertoire dominance at all sampled time points.

The chain has TRBV10-1 and TRBJ2-1, with a weak D call TRBD1 (6 bases). The source was unsorted PBMCs, collected approximately 2.9 years before starting antiretroviral therapy. The origin of this receptor is a woman in her 30s with HIV. The CDR3 sequence is CASSEPGVHEQFF. CDR3 in DNA: TGCGCCAGCAGTGAGCCAGGGGTTCATGAGCAGTTCTTC.